These 5 T cell receptor beta chains share one sample of origin, sequenced in a study of beta chain features in type 1 diabetes. The sequenced template was cDNA made from the entire isolated RNA. Data came from immunoSEQ multiplex PCR; TCRdb stores just in-frame clones and leaves some out. The sample holds 400,000 or so clones, around 12% seen once. Study-level results: TCRB CDR3s were moderately but significantly shorter in Type 1 diabetes patients in all four CD4+ subsets.

These receptors' antigens are unknown. The sample consisted of naive CD4+ T cells from blood. These receptors were taken from a woman aged 18-29 years with type 1 diabetes.

This clone has a handful of counts. The chain couples TRBV5-6 to TRBJ1-2, with TRBD1 identical over 7 bases. The CDR3 is made up of 13 amino acids. With 5 bases clipped from V and 3 bases from J, the junction kept 4 bases outside the gene matches. CDR1 is SGHDT, CDR2 YYEEEE, per germline. In DNA, the CDR3 is TGTGCCAGCAGAACGGGGACAGACTATGGCTACACCTTC. The encoded protein is CASRTGTDYGYTF. Variable domain in full (rest from reference TRBV5-6 and TRBJ1-2): DAGVTQSPTHLIKTRGQQVTLRCSPKSGHDTVSWYQQALGQGPQFIFQYYEEEERQRGNFPDRFSGHQFPNYSSELNVNALLLGDSALYLCASRTGTDYGYTFGSGTRLTVV.

This clone came up a few times. The chain combines TRBV30 with TRBJ2-3; the D gene is possibly TRBD2 (6 bases). CDR3 size: 14 residues. CDR1 and CDR2 (germline): GTSNPN, SVGIG (reference sequence). Trimming took 5 bases from V and 6 from J, leaving 18 bases between them. CDR3 in DNA: TGTGCCTGGGGGGTCGGAGGGAGTCGGGATACGCAGTATTTT. It specifies CAWGVGGSRDTQYF.

This CDR3 reads CASSLGLAATNEQYF. CDR3 nucleotides: TGTGCCAGTAGTCTTGGTCTGGCGGCCACTAACGAGCAGTACTTC. The V call is TRBV19, the J call TRBJ2-7; no definite D call. CDR3 length: 15 residues. Germline CDR1 and CDR2: LNHDA and SQIVND (reference sequence). Deletions cut 5 bases from V and 5 bases from J, with 19 bases between.

This clone was picked up a small number of times. This chain joins TRBV19 and TRBJ1-1; D not certain. CDR1 and CDR2 from the germline V gene are LNHDA and SQIVND (reference sequence). CDR3 length equals 13 residues. Trimming shortened V by 7 bases and J by 8 bases, and 17 bases separated the two germline ends. CDR3 sequence (DNA): TGTGCCAGTAATCCCCTGGGAGTAGACGAAGCTTTCTTT. It translates to CASNPLGVDEAFF.

The genes are TRBV7-2 and TRBJ1-1, with a tentative D call TRBD1 (5 bases). CDR3 size: 15 residues. V lost 1 base and J lost 4, with 13 bases in between. The germline V gene has CDR1 SGHTA and CDR2 FQGNSA. CDR3 loop: CASSLGSGGGTEAFF. The DNA for the CDR3 is TGTGCCAGCAGCTTAGGATCCGGGGGGGGCACTGAAGCTTTCTTT.